This T cell receptor (beta chain) was profiled in a study of T cell repertoires in cytomegalovirus infection (dated by TCRdb to the late 2010s). Background for the entire study: Donor HLA type was relevant to the analysis, because carriage of CMV infection together with the matching HLA type was indicated by public TCR beta signatures.

V and J are trimmed by 4 bases and 4 bases, and the gene matches miss 7 bases of the junction. Measured from the cysteine to the phenylalanine, the CDR3 is 15 residues long. The only DNA kept is the CDR3, 45 bases in frame from the first base. According to the germline V gene, CDR1 reads MDHEN and CDR2 reads SYDVKM. This clonotype was counted a few times. Its antigen specificity is not known. It has no much larger one-base neighbor in the sample; base qualities were not kept. This sample was sequenced with an Illumina HiSeq 1500. Through fastp at Q25 and MiXCR, TCRdb rebuilt clones from the public reads, retaining in-frame beta chains. Rows with one shared CDR3 protein collapse into an entry with the most common genes and DNA. For this sample the table gives roughly 760,000 distinct CDR3 sequences, of which approximately 34% were detected only once. The biggest ten clones account for 2.5% to 3% of the sample.

Broader findings and caveats from the paper: In the ex vivo response, HLA-C-restricted CMV-specific TCR beta clonotypes were dominant, and in two of eight donors the single most frequent clonotype came from this HLA-C-restricted group. In both this cohort and an independent cohort of 352 donors, the cumulative frequency of public TCR beta family members distinguished carriers of CMV infection plus the relevant HLA type.

This TCR derives from a human donor in good health (CMV status not recorded). Some clones in this sample may be carry-over from other donors' samples. Source material: PBMCs. The chain is made from TRBV28 and TRBJ1-1, and 9 junctional nucleotides match TRBD1. The DNA sequence is given as TGTGCCAGCAGTTCCGCCGGGACAGGGCGCACTGAAGCTTTCTTT. Translated, it reads CASSSAGTGRTEAFF.